Only one count was recorded for the clone carrying this T cell receptor (beta chain). CDR3 length: 14 residues. Germline CDR1 reads PRHDT; CDR2 reads FYEKMQ (reference sequence). V dropped 3 bases and J dropped 3; count of bases not matched to a gene: 5. This sample stems from a study of blood T cell repertoires in COVID-19. Sequencing was performed with immunoSEQ multiplex PCR; in TCRdb, only in-frame clones are kept and a portion is missing. The sample includes about 46,000 clones, approximately 83% of them seen just once. The material sequenced was peripheral blood. The chain is built from TRBV13 and TRBJ2-7, with TRBD1 matching over 7 bases. The clonotype was recovered from a human donor in a cohort sampled during active COVID-19. The donor label of this sample is uncertain. The CDR3, as DNA: TGTGCCAGCAGCTTTAGAGACAGGGTCTACGAGCAGTACTTC. Translated: CASSFRDRVYEQYF.